This T cell receptor beta chain emerged from a study of cytomegalovirus exposure and HLA in healthy donors. Study findings and constraints: In a later analysis, an Asian-associated ancestry cluster reportedly showed fewer N-insertions than the approximately 700-donor mean. Sequencing likely produced, as an artifact, a cluster of highly shared sequence variants.

PCR primers comprised 60 Vbeta and 13 Jbeta primers. Sequencing used immunoSEQ multiplex PCR; TCRdb keeps in-frame clones, though not all of them. Here the sample spans 150,000 to 200,000 clones, 62% being singletons. Per germline, CDR1 MNHEY and CDR2 SVGAGI. The CDR3 covers 14 residues. V shed 0 bases and J shed 6 bases, with 12 bases lying between them. With regard to this clone: The antigen remains undetermined.

The chain carries TRBV6-5 and TRBJ2-7; a weak D match, TRBD2 (5 bases). The TCR comes from a man aged 35 to 55 in good health and CMV-seronegative. What was sequenced was PBMCs. The CDR3 nucleotides are TGTGCCAGCAGTTACTCTCAGCAAGGGAGCGAGCAGTACTTC. Amino acids: CASSYSQQGSEQYF.